There are many counts of the clone carrying this T cell receptor (beta chain). It was with a sample-barcoded 5' primer and a J-beta primer mix that a second PCR of roughly 7 to 12 cycles was run. MiXCR, run by TCRdb on the 5' RACE reads, gives a single entry per CDR3 protein. In the table there are about 650,000 distinct CDR3 sequences, 32% of which are singletons. The data are from a study of blood T cells in healthy people across ages. This CDR3 is built from 13 residues. From germline, CDR1 is KGHDR and CDR2 SFDVKD. The J segment lost 1 base and the V segment lost 9 bases, leaving 3 bases of the junction unmatched.

The sample consisted of blood. The receptor was isolated from a woman older than 75 in good health. The V call is TRBV24-1, the J call TRBJ2-3; 7 nucleotides match TRBD1. Here the CDR3 DNA reads TGTGCCACCGGACAGGCGGGCACAGATACGCAGTATTTT. Its protein product is CATGQAGTDTQYF.